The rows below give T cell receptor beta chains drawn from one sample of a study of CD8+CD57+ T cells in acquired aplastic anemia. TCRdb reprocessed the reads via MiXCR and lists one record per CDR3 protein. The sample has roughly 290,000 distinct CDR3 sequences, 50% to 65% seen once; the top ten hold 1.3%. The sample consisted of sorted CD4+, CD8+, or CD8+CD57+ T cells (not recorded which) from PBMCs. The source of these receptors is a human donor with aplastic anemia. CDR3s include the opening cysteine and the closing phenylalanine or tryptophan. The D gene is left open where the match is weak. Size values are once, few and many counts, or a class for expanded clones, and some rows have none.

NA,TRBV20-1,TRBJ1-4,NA,TGCAGTGCCGATGCCCGGGAGAAACTGTTTTTT,CSADAREKLFF
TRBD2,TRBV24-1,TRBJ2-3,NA,TGTGCCACCAGTGATCTGCCGGGACTAGCCCGAGAAAATACGCAGTATTTT,CATSDLPGLARENTQYF
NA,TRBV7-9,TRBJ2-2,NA,TGTGCCAGCAGCGGGAGAGGACACCGTGCTTTGGCCGGGGAGCTGTTTTTT,CASSGRGHRALAGELFF
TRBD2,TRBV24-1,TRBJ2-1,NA,TGTGCCACCAGTGATTGGACTAGCGGGAGGTATGTTAATGAGCAGTTCTTC,CATSDWTSGRYVNEQFF
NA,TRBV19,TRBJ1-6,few,TGTGCCAGTAGTACTGGACAGTCAAGGCGAAATTCACCCCTCCACTTT,CASSTGQSRRNSPLHF
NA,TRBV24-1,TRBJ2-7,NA,TGTGCCACCAGTGATTCGGGGGCTAACCTTGGGTACGAGCAGTACTTC,CATSDSGANLGYEQYF
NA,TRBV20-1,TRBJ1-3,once,TGCAGTGCCCAGGAGGGTACTGGAAACACCATATATTTT,CSAQEGTGNTIYF
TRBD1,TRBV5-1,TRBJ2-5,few,TGCGCCAGCAGCTCCCGGGGACAGGGGGCGGAGACCCAGTACTTC,CASSSRGQGAETQYF
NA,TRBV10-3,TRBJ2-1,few,TGTGCCATCAGTAAGGTCATAGTGGGGGAATTCAATGAGCAGTTCTTC,CAISKVIVGEFNEQFF
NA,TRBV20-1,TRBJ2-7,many,TGCAGTGCTAGAGGGACGGCGGGTATCCCCGAGCAGTACTTC,CSARGTAGIPEQYF
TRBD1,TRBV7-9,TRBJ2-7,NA,TGTGCCAGCAGCTGCCGACAGGGGGCTCCAGCCTACGAGCAGTACTTC,CASSCRQGAPAYEQYF
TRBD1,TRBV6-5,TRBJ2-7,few,TGTGCCAGCAGTCCTAGACAGGGTGCCTACGAGCAGTACTTC,CASSPRQGAYEQYF
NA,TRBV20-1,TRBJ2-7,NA,TGCAGTGCTAGAGATCATGGGGGCCCGGCAACCTACGAGCAGTACTTC,CSARDHGGPATYEQYF
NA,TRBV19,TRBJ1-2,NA,TGTGCCAGCAGTCCCGGGGCCTCATATGGCTACACCTTC,CASSPGASYGYTF
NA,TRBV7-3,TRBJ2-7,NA,TGTGCCAGCAGCTTAAGGACAGGAGGGGTTTACGAGCAGTACTTC,CASSLRTGGVYEQYF
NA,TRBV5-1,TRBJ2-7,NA,TGCGCCAGCAGCTTACTCCTAGGGGGCTCCTACGAGCAGTACTTC,CASSLLLGGSYEQYF
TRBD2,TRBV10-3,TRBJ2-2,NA,TGTGCCATCAGTGAGTCGCGGGGGGGGTCGGGCACCGGGGAGCTGTTTTTT,CAISESRGGSGTGELFF
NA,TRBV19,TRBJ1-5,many,TGTGCCAGTAGTATCGAAGGGACACTGGCATTTCCCCAGCATTTT,CASSIEGTLAFPQHF
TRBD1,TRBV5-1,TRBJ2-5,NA,TGCGCCAGCAGCCCAGACAGGGCGAGATCGTCCCAGTACTTC,CASSPDRARSSQYF
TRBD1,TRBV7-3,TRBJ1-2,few,TGTGCCAGCAGCTCAACCGGGACAGACTATGGCTACACCTTC,CASSSTGTDYGYTF
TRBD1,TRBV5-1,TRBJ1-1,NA,TGCGCCAGCAGCTTGGACAGGGGCTTTCGGGTCACTGAAGCTTTCTTT,CASSLDRGFRVTEAFF
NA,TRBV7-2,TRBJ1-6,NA,TGTGCCAGCAAAGATCCGGGATTTCACCATTCACCCCTCCACTTT,CASKDPGFHHSPLHF
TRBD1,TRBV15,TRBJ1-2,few,TGTGCCACCTCCAACCCCGACAGGGCCTATGGCTACACCTTC,CATSNPDRAYGYTF
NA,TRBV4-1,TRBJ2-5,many,TGCGCCAGCAGCCAAGGAATGGCGGAGACCCAGTACTTC,CASSQGMAETQYF
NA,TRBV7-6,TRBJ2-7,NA,TGTGCCAGCAGTGCGGGACAGATCTACGAGCAGTACTTC,CASSAGQIYEQYF
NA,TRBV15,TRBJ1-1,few,TGTGCCACCTCGACAGTGAACACTGAAGCTTTCTTT,CATSTVNTEAFF
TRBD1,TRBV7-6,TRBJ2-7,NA,TGTGCCAGCAGCTCCGACAGGGGATCACTCTACGAGCAGTACTTC,CASSSDRGSLYEQYF
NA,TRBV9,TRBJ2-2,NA,TGTGCCAGCAGCTTACCGGGCCCTGAGCTGTTTTTT,CASSLPGPELFF
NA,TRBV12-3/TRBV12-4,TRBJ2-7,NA,TGTGCCAGCAGCTCCGATGTGGGTATGAGGCAGTACTTC,CASSSDVGMRQYF
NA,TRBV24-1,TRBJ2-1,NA,TGTGCCACCAGCAGACTGAATGAGCAGTTCTTC,CATSRLNEQFF
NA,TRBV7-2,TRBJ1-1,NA,TGTGCCAGCAGCTTAGCGGGGCCCCTGAACACTGAAGCTTTCTTT,CASSLAGPLNTEAFF
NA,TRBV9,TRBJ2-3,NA,TGTGCCAGCAGCGCCTTGGACCTGGCAGATACGCAGTATTTT,CASSALDLADTQYF
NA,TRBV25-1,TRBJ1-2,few,TGTGCCAGCAGTGAAAGCGTACCCCGGGGCTACACCTTC,CASSESVPRGYTF
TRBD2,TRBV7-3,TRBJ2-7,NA,TGTGCCAGCAGCCAAGCGTGGTTAGCGGGGGGGCCTAGGGAGCAGTACTTC,CASSQAWLAGGPREQYF
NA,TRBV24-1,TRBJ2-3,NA,TGTGCCACCAGCCACCCTGACGCCGGACTAAATACGCAGTATTTT,CATSHPDAGLNTQYF
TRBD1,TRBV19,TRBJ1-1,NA,TGTGCCAGTAGTATTGGGGGACAGACTGAAGCTTTCTTT,CASSIGGQTEAFF
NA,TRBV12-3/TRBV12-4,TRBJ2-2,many,TGTGCCAGCAGTTTTGGCCCCGGGGAGCTGTTTTTT,CASSFGPGELFF
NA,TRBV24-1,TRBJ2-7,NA,TGTGCCACCAGTGACCCAGGGGCCGAGCAGTACTTC,CATSDPGAEQYF
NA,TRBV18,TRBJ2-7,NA,TGTGCCAGCCTGGGACGGACCTACGAGCAGTGCTTC,CASLGRTYEQCF
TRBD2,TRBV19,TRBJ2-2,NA,TGTGCCAGTACCAAGGGACTAGCGGGGGCGAACACCGGGGAGCTGTTTTTT,CASTKGLAGANTGELFF
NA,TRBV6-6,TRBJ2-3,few,TGTGCCAGCCGACGCGGCGAAGATACGCAGTATTTT,CASRRGEDTQYF
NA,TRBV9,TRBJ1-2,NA,TGTGCCAGTCGGCGTCCTCAAGGCTACACCTTC,CASRRPQGYTF
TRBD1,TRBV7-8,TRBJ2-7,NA,TGTGCCAGCAGCATATTAGAGGCAGGGGGTACCTACGAGCAGTACTTC,CASSILEAGGTYEQYF
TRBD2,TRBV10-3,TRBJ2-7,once,TGTGCCATCAGCCTAGCGGGGGGTACGTCCTACGAGCAGTACTTC,CAISLAGGTSYEQYF
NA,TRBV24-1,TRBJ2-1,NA,TGTGCCACCGAAGACTCCTCCCTGGAGGAGCAGTTCTTC,CATEDSSLEEQFF